This entry is about one TCR beta chain. With a much larger clone just one base away, this may be a read error. A modified ARM-PCR protocol with three rounds of nested PCR amplified TCRbeta. Using its own MiXCR run on the multiplex PCR reads, TCRdb lists one record per CDR3 protein. The table has roughly 75,000 distinct CDR3 sequences, around 77% seen once. No cell sorting was done before RNA was extracted from the tissue. This sample was included in a study of tumor and adjacent non-tumor tissue in lung cancer. The CDR3 is 15 residues long. From germline, CDR1 is MDHEN and CDR2 SYDVKM. The receptor was derived from a woman in her fifties or sixties with non-small cell lung cancer. Sample: lung tumor tissue. The chain couples TRBV28 to TRBJ2-2; a possible D gene is TRBD1 (6 bases). As DNA, the CDR3 is TGTGACAGCAGTCTACCGGGACACCTGACCGGGGAGCTGTTTTTT. Encoded protein: CDSSLPGHLTGELFF.